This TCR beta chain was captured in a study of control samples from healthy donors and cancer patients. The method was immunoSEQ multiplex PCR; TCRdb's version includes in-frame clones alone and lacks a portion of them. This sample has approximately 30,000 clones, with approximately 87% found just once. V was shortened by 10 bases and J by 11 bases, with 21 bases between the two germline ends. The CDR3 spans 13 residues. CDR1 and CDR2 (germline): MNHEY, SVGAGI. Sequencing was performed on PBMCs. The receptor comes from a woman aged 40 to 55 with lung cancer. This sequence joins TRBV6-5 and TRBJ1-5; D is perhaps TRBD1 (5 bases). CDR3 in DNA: TGTGCCAACTCCGAAGGGGTGTCGGGGGCCCAGCATTTT. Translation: CANSEGVSGAQHF.